This is a list of T cell receptor beta chains from one sample in a study of graft-versus-host responses after intestinal transplantation. The protocol was immunoSEQ multiplex PCR, while the TCRdb copy is restricted to in-frame clones and leaves out a portion. The table has 74,000 or so clones, around 92% seen once. The material was PBMCs, obtained 98 days after intestinal transplantation. Receptors originate from a human patient who received an intestinal transplant, so some T cells may come from the graft donor. Both conserved end residues are part of each CDR3. Each record gives: clone size, J gene, D gene, V gene, CDR3 protein, CDR3 DNA. A D gene is named only where the DNA matches it firmly. The size of a clone is reported for some rows only, either as once, few or many, or as a class for expanded clones.

clone_size: NA; j_call: TRBJ2-3; d_call: TRBD2; v_call: TRBV27; cdr3_aa: CASSNGLAGGQDTQYF; cdr3_nt: TGTGCCAGCAGTAATGGACTAGCGGGGGGCCAGGATACGCAGTATTTT
clone_size: NA; j_call: TRBJ2-5; d_call: NA; v_call: TRBV5-1; cdr3_aa: CASSYHRYQETQYF; cdr3_nt: TGCGCCAGCAGCTATCACAGGTACCAAGAGACCCAGTACTTC
clone_size: NA; j_call: TRBJ2-2; d_call: NA; v_call: TRBV5-1; cdr3_aa: CASSLPGAGTGELFF; cdr3_nt: TGCGCCAGCAGCTTGCCGGGAGCGGGCACCGGGGAGCTGTTTTTT
clone_size: NA; j_call: TRBJ2-7; d_call: TRBD2; v_call: TRBV11-3; cdr3_aa: CASSSRLAGEQYF; cdr3_nt: TGTGCCAGCAGCTCAAGACTAGCGGGCGAGCAGTACTTC
clone_size: once; j_call: TRBJ2-3; d_call: TRBD2; v_call: TRBV14; cdr3_aa: CASSHLAGKATDTQYF; cdr3_nt: TGTGCCAGCAGCCACCTAGCGGGGAAAGCCACAGATACGCAGTATTTT
clone_size: NA; j_call: TRBJ1-2; d_call: NA; v_call: TRBV9; cdr3_aa: CASSVEIGTYGYTF; cdr3_nt: TGTGCCAGCAGCGTAGAGATAGGGACCTATGGCTACACCTTC
clone_size: NA; j_call: TRBJ1-4; d_call: TRBD1; v_call: TRBV7-9; cdr3_aa: CASSPGTGVSRNEKLFF; cdr3_nt: TGTGCCAGCAGCCCCGGGACAGGGGTCTCCAGGAATGAAAAACTGTTTTTT
clone_size: NA; j_call: TRBJ1-3; d_call: NA; v_call: TRBV2; cdr3_aa: CASSEGGSDTIYF; cdr3_nt: TGTGCCAGCAGTGAAGGGGGTTCGGACACCATATATTTT
clone_size: NA; j_call: TRBJ2-2; d_call: NA; v_call: TRBV6-5; cdr3_aa: CASSYSLGRRSGELFF; cdr3_nt: TGTGCCAGCAGTTACTCCTTGGGGAGGAGGTCCGGGGAGCTGTTTTTT
clone_size: NA; j_call: TRBJ2-4; d_call: NA; v_call: TRBV28; cdr3_aa: CASSLWGRPDNSKNIQYF; cdr3_nt: TGTGCCAGCAGTTTATGGGGGCGGCCGGATAATTCCAAAAACATTCAGTACTTC
clone_size: NA; j_call: TRBJ1-6; d_call: NA; v_call: TRBV4-1; cdr3_aa: CASSLPWGVDYNSPLHF; cdr3_nt: TGCGCCAGCAGCCTCCCCTGGGGGGTAGACTATAATTCACCCCTCCACTTT
clone_size: NA; j_call: TRBJ1-1; d_call: NA; v_call: TRBV6-5; cdr3_aa: CASSYPTGEAFF; cdr3_nt: TGTGCCAGCAGTTACCCGACAGGTGAAGCTTTCTTT
clone_size: NA; j_call: TRBJ2-7; d_call: NA; v_call: TRBV27; cdr3_aa: CASSLSTRGFLYEQYF; cdr3_nt: TGTGCCAGCAGTTTATCGACTAGAGGGTTTCTATACGAGCAGTACTTC
clone_size: NA; j_call: TRBJ2-7; d_call: NA; v_call: TRBV5-1; cdr3_aa: CASSIDSYEQYF; cdr3_nt: TGCGCCAGCAGCATAGACAGCTACGAGCAGTACTTC
clone_size: NA; j_call: TRBJ1-3; d_call: NA; v_call: TRBV19; cdr3_aa: CASSISHSGNTIYF; cdr3_nt: TGTGCCAGTAGTATTTCACACTCTGGAAACACCATATATTTT
clone_size: NA; j_call: TRBJ2-2; d_call: TRBD2; v_call: TRBV6-1; cdr3_aa: CASREGLRDTGELFF; cdr3_nt: TGTGCCAGCAGAGAGGGACTAAGGGACACCGGGGAGCTGTTTTTT
clone_size: NA; j_call: TRBJ2-7; d_call: NA; v_call: TRBV9; cdr3_aa: CASSVGTLSYEQYF; cdr3_nt: TGTGCCAGCAGCGTTGGGACCCTCTCCTACGAGCAGTACTTC